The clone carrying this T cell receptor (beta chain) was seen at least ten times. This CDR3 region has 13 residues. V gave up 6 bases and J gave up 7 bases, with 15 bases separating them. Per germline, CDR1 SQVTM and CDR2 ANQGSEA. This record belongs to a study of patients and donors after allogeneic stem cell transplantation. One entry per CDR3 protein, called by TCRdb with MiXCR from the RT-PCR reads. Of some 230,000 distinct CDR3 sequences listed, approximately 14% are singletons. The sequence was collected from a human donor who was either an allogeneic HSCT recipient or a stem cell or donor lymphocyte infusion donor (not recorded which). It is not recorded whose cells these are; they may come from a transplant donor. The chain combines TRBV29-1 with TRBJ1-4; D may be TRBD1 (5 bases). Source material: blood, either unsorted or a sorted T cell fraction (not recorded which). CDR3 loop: CSVEGSLGEKLFF. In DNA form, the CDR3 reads TGCAGCGTCGAGGGGTCCCTTGGTGAAAAACTGTTTTTT.